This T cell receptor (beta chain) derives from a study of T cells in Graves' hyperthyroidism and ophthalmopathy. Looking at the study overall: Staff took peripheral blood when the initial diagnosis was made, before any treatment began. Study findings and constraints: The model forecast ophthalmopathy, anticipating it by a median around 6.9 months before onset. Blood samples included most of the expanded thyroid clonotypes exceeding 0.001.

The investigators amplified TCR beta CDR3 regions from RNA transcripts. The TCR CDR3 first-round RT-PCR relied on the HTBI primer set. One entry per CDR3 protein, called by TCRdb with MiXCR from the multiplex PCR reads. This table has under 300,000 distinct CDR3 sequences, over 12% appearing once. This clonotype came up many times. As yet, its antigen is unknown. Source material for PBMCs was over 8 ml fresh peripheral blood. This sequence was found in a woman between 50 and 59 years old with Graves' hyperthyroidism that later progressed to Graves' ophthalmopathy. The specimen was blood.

The CDR3 sequence: CASSQWRASGNEQFF. CDR3 coding DNA: TGTGCCAGCAGCCAATGGAGGGCCTCGGGCAATGAGCAGTTCTTC. This sequence joins TRBV3-1 and TRBJ2-1, with D possibly being TRBD2 (6 bases). V shed 2 bases and J shed 6 bases, with 14 bases lying between them. The CDR3 runs 15 residues. Germline values: CDR1 LGHDT, CDR2 YNNKEL (reference sequence).